The rows below give T cell receptor beta chains drawn from one sample of a study of blood T cell repertoires in COVID-19. Profiled with immunoSEQ multiplex PCR; TCRdb holds only in-frame clones, not every one. The table shows some 87,000 clones, with over 70% occurring only once. The sequencing sample was made of peripheral blood. The receptors stem from a man at least 80 years old with active or convalescent COVID-19. CDR3s leave out the opening cysteine and the closing phenylalanine or tryptophan.

V gene	J gene	CDR3 protein
TRBV12-3/TRBV12-4	TRBJ1-5	ASSWAGDQPQH
TRBV11-2	TRBJ2-7	ASSVNRGPSYEQY
TRBV27	TRBJ2-2	ASSQGHSTGELF
TRBV19	TRBJ1-6	ASTRGGSYNSPLH
TRBV4-3	TRBJ1-6	ASSQGSRGGSDSPLH
TRBV10-3	TRBJ1-3	AISVSGGGNTIY
TRBV5-6	TRBJ1-1	ASSLDRGSIEAF
TRBV4-1	TRBJ1-6	ASSSGSYLTNRAGSPLH
TRBV9	TRBJ2-7	ASSAGGEQY
TRBV11-3	TRBJ2-5	ASSHGLAGGEETQY
TRBV5-8	TRBJ1-1	ASSLVRGETEAF
TRBV29-1	TRBJ1-2	SVVEPPWKTGTGRGRVGYT
TRBV5-6	TRBJ1-1	ASSLGGQAFTEAF
TRBV12-3/TRBV12-4	TRBJ1-2	ASSFEGDYGYT
TRBV5-1	TRBJ2-7	ASSLEDTYEQY
TRBV7-2	TRBJ1-1	ASSRNRGLGEAF
TRBV19	TRBJ2-7	ASSPGQGGQY
TRBV3-1/TRBV3-2	TRBJ1-6	ASSKQQGSYNSPLH
TRBV4-1	TRBJ1-1	ASSQDRSPNTEAF
TRBV25-1	TRBJ2-5	ASSDGQSQETQY
TRBV7-8	TRBJ2-3	ASSLGRQSTDTQY
TRBV7-2	TRBJ1-2	ASSLADRLEAHGYT
TRBV6-1	TRBJ2-1	ASREDSTPYNEQF
TRBV3-1/TRBV3-2	TRBJ2-5	ASSQGREETQY
TRBV5-6	TRBJ1-6	ASSLEQGRSPLH
TRBV6-5	TRBJ1-2	ASSRRGWGYT
TRBV5-1	TRBJ2-2	ASSFGLAGTTGELF
TRBV4-1	TRBJ2-1	ASRGDFSYNEQF
TRBV15	TRBJ1-5	ATSSDGFNQPQH
TRBV10-3	TRBJ2-1	AISEWGLPEQF
TRBV9	TRBJ2-5	ASSVPQGRVETQY
TRBV10-3	TRBJ1-2	ATKPLQGPGYGYT
TRBV10-3	TRBJ1-2	AISERGQPNYGYT
TRBV29-1	TRBJ2-7	SVTLTGADEQY
TRBV7-3	TRBJ1-1	ASSRDRNTEAF
TRBV3-1/TRBV3-2	TRBJ2-7	ASSQAPGGDEQY
TRBV19	TRBJ1-5	ASRTTGISNQPQH
TRBV10-3	TRBJ2-7	AISETIPPDIGEQY
TRBV19	TRBJ2-7	ASSSGPPYEQY
TRBV28	TRBJ1-2	AISGTGGFWA
TRBV7-2	TRBJ2-2	ASSSTNTGELF